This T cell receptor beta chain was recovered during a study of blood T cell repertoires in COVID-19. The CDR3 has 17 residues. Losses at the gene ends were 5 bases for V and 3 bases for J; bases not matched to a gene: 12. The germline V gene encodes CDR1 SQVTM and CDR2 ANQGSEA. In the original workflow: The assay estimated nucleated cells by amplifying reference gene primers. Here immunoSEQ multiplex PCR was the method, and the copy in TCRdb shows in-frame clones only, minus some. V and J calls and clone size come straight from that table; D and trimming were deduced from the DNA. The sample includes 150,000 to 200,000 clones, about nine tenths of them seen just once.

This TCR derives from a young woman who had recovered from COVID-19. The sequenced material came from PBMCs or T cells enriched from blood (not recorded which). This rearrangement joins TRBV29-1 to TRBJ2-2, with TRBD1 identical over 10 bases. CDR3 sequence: CSVCTRTGGYHTGELFF. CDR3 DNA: TGCAGCGTTTGTACCCGGACAGGGGGTTACCACACCGGGGAGCTGTTTTTT.